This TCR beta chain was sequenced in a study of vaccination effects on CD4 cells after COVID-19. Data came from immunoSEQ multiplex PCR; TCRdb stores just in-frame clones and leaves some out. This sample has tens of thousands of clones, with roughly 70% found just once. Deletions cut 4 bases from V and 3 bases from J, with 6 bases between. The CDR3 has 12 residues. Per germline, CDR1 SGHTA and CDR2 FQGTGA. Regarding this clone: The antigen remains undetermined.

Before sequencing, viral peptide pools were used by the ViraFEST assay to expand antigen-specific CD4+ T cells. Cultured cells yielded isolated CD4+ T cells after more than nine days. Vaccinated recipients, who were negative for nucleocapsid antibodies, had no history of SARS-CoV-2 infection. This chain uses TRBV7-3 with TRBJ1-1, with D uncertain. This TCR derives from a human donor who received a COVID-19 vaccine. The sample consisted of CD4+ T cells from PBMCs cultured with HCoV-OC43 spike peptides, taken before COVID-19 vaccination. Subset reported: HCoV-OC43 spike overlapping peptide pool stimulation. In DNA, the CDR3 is TGTGCCAGCAGCTCGGGTTACACTGAAGCTTTCTTT. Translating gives CASSSGYTEAFF.